This T cell receptor beta chain came from a study of blood T cells in healthy people across ages. The germline gives CDR1 MNHEY, CDR2 SMNVEV (reference sequence). V was trimmed by 10 bases and J by 5 bases, leaving 16 bases between them. The CDR3 is made up of 13 amino acids. Caucasian individuals from Russia who were healthy and aged about 6 to 95 acted as donors. At least 5 micrograms of total RNA were extracted per sample. The authors ran a second PCR of roughly 7 to 11 cycles using a sample-barcoded 5' primer and a J-beta primer mix. TCRdb analysed the 5' RACE reads with MiXCR anew, one entry per CDR3 protein. The table lists more than 800,000 distinct CDR3 sequences, under 45% of them singletons.

The sequence was obtained from a woman aged 55 to 70 in good health. Sequenced: blood. The V and J genes are TRBV27 and TRBJ2-3; a possible D gene is TRBD2 (6 bases). The CDR3 is CATTRQGGDTQYF. Here the CDR3 DNA reads TGTGCCACCACGCGGCAGGGAGGAGATACGCAGTATTTT.